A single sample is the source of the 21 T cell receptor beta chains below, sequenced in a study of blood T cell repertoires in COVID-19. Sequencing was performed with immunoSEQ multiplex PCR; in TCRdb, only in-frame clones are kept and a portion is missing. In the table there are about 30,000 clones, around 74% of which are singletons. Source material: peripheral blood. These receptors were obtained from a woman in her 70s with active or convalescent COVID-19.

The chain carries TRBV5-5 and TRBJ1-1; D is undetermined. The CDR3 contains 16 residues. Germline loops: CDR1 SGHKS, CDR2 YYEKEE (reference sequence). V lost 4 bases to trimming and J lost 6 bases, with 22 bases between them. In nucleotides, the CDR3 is TGTGCCAGCAGCCCTCATGATGGGAGGGTAAAGCCTGAAGCTTTCTTT. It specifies CASSPHDGRVKPEAFF.

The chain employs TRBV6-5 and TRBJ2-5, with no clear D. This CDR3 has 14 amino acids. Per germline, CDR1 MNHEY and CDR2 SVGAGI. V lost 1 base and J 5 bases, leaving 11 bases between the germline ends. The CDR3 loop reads CASSYLRYWETQYF. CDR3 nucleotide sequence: TGTGCCAGCAGTTACTTACGGTATTGGGAGACCCAGTACTTC.

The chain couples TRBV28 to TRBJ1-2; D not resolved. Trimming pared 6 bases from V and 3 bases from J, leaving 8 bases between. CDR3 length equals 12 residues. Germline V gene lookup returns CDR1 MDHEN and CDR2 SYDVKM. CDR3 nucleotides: TGTGCCAGCAGAAGGGAGGACTATGGCTACACCTTC. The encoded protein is CASRREDYGYTF.

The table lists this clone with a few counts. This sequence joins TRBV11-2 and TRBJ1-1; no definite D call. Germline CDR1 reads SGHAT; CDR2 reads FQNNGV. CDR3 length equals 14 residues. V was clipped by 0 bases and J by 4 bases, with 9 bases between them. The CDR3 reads CASSLEVASTEAFF. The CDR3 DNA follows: TGTGCCAGCAGCTTAGAAGTGGCTAGCACTGAAGCTTTCTTT.

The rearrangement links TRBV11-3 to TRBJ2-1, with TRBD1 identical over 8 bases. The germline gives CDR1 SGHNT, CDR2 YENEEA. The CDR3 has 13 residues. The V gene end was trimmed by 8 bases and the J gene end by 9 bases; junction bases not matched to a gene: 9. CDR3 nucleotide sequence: TGTGCCAGCCAGGGGGCTAGTGGGGGTGAGCAGTTCTTC. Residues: CASQGASGGEQFF.

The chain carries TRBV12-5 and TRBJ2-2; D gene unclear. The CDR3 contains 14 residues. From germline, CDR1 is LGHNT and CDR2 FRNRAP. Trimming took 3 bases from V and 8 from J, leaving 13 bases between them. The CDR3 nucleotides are TGTGCTAGTGGTTTATTCAGTGTCGGGGGGGAGCTGTTTTTT. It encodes CASGLFSVGGELFF.

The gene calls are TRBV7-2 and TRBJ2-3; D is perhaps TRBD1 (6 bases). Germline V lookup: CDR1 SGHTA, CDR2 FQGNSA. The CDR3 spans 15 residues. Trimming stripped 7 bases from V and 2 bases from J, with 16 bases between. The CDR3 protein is CASNPLGGYTDTQYF. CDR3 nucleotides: TGTGCCAGCAATCCCCTTGGGGGCTACACAGATACGCAGTATTTT.

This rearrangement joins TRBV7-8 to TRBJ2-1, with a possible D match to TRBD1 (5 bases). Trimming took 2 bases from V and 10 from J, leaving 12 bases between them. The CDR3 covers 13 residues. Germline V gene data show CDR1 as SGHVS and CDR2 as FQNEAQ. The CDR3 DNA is TGTGCCAGCAGCTTAAGCAGGGTAGGGGAGCAGTTCTTC. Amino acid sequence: CASSLSRVGEQFF.

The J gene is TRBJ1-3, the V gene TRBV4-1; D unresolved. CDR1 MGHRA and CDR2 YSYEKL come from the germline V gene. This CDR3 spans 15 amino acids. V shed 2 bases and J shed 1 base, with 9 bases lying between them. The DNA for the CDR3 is TGCGCCAGCAGCCAACCCACGGGTTCTGGAAACACCATATATTTT. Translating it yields CASSQPTGSGNTIYF.

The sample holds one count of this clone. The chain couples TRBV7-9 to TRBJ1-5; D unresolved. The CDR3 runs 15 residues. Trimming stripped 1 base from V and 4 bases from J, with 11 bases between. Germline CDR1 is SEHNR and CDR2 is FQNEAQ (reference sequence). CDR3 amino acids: CASSLGESSNQPQHF. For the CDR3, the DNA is TGTGCCAGCAGCTTAGGGGAGTCGAGTAATCAGCCCCAGCATTTT.

The CDR3: CASSSFSYEQYF. In DNA form, the CDR3 reads TGTGCCAGCAGTTCTTTCTCCTACGAGCAGTACTTC. The chain joins TRBV12-3 or TRBV12-4 to TRBJ2-7, with no clear D. Trimming removed 4 bases from V and 0 bases from J, with 4 bases in between. This CDR3 has 12 residues.

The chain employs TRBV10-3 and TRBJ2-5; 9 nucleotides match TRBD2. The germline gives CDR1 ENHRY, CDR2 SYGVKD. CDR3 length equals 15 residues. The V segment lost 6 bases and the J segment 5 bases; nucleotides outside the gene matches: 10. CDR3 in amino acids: CAIRPAGGLGETQYF. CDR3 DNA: TGTGCCATCAGGCCCGCGGGGGGGTTAGGGGAGACCCAGTACTTC.

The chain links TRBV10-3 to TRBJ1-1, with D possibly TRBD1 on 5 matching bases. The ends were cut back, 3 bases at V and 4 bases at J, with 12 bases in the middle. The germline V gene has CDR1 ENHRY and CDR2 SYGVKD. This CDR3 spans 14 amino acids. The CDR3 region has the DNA TGTGCCATCAGTGAACGGGGGAGGAGCACTGAAGCTTTCTTT. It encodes CAISERGRSTEAFF.

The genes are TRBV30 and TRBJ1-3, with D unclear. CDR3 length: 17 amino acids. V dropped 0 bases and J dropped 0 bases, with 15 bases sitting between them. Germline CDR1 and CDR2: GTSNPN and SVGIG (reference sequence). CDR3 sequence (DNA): TGTGCCTGGAGTGTACCTTTAGCGTCCGACTCTGGAAACACCATATATTTT. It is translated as CAWSVPLASDSGNTIYF.

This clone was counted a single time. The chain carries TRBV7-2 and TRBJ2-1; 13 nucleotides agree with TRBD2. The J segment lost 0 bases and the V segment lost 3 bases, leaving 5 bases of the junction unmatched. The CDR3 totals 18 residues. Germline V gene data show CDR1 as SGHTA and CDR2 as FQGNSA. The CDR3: CASSLGLAGRSSYNEQFF. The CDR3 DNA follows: TGTGCCAGCAGCTTGGGACTAGCGGGGCGTAGCTCCTACAATGAGCAGTTCTTC.

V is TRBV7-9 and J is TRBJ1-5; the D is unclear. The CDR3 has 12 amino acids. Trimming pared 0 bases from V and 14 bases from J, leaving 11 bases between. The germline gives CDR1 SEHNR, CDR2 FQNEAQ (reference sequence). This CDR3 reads CASSLAERSKHF. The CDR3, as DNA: TGTGCCAGCAGCTTAGCGGAGAGGTCCAAGCATTTT.

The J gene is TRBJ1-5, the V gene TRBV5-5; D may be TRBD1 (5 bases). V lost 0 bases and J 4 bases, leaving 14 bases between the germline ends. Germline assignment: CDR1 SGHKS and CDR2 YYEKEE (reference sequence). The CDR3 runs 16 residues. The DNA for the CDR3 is TGTGCCAGCAGCTTGGTAGGTGGGGCTGGAAATCAGCCCCAGCATTTT. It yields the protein CASSLVGGAGNQPQHF.

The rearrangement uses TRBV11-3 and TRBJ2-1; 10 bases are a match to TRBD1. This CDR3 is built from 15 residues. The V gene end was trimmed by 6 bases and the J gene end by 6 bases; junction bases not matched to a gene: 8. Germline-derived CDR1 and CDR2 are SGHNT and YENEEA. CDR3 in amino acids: CASRPGTGVGNEQFF. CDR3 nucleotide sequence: TGTGCCAGCAGGCCCGGGACAGGGGTGGGCAATGAGCAGTTCTTC.

The CDR3 nucleotides read TGTGCCAGCAGTGAGGGACTTAACACTGAAGCTTTCTTT. Residues: CASSEGLNTEAFF. The rearrangement links TRBV6-4 to TRBJ1-1; a weak D match, TRBD1 (5 bases). With 3 bases removed from V and 2 bases from J, the gap between germline ends came to 7 bases. CDR3 size: 13 residues. Germline lookup yields CDR1 MRHNA and CDR2 SNTAGT.

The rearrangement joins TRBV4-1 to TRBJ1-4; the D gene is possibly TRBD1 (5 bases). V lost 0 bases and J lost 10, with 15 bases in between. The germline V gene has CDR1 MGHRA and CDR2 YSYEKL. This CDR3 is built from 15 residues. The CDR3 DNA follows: TGCGCCAGCAGCCAAGAAACCACAGGAGCCCGAAAACTGTTTTTT. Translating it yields CASSQETTGARKLFF.

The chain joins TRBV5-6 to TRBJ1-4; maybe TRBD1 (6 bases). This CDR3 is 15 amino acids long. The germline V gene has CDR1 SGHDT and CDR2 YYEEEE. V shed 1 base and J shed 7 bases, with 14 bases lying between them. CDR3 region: CASSLSPGQSEKLFF. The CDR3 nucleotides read TGTGCCAGCAGCTTGAGCCCGGGACAAAGTGAAAAACTGTTTTTT.